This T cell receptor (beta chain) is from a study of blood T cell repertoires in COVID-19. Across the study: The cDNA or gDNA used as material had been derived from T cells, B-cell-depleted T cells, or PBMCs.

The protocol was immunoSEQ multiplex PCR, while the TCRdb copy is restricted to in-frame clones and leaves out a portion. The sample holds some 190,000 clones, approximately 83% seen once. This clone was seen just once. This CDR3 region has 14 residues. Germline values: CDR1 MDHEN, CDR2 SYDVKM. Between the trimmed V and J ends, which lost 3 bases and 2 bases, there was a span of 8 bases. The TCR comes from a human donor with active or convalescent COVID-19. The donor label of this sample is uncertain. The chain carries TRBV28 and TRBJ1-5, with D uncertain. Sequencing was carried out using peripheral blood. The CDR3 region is CASSLRRRNQPQHF. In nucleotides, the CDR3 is TGTGCCAGCAGTTTGCGGAGGCGCAATCAGCCCCAGCATTTT. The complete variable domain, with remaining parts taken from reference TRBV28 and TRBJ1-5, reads DVKVTQSSRYLVKRTGEKVFLECVQDMDHENMFWYRQDPGLGLRLIYFSYDVKMKEKGDIPEGYSVSREKKERFSLILESASTNQTSMYLCASSLRRRNQPQHFGDGTRLSIL.